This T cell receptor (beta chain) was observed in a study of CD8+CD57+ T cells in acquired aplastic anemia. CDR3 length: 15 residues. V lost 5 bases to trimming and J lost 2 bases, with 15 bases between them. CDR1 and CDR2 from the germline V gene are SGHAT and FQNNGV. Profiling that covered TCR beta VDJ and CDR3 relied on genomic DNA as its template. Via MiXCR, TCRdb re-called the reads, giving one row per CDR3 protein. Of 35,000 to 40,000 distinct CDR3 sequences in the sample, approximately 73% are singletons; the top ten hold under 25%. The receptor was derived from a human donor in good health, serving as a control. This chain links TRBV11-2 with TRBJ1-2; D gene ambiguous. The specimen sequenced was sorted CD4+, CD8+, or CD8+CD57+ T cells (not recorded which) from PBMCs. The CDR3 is CASSLTTLANYGYTF. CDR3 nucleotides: TGTGCCAGCAGCCTGACTACGTTGGCGAACTATGGCTACACCTTC.